The TCR beta chain described here comes from a study of Ad26.COV2.S vaccination and SARS-CoV-2 variants. Across the study: It was the COV1001 Ad26.COV2.S trial arm that included the donor. Findings and caveats of the study: Greater spike-specific TCR breadth was seen in vaccine recipients than in placebo recipients. The TCR breadth and depth analyses may have produced an underestimate of total T cell responses.

Concerning this clone itself: The antigen is undetermined.

Repertoires were generated with immunoSEQ multiplex PCR, while TCRdb's copy carries only in-frame clones and drops some. This table has roughly 700,000 clones, around 89% appearing once. Treatment in this sample: around 19 received Ad26.COV2.S at low or high dose, single or two shots; a few received placebo; per-sample allocation not given. The samples were gathered on day 63 after the first injection of vaccine or placebo. An 18-55-year-old adult in Boston served as donor. V was pared by 0 bases and J by 0 bases, with 4 bases of the junction left unmatched. The CDR3 runs to 16 residues. CDR1 SGHRS and CDR2 YFSETQ come from the germline V gene.

Here the sequenced sample was peripheral blood, taken in a trial of Ad26.COV2.S vaccine versus placebo. This chain joins TRBV5-1 and TRBJ2-7; TRBD2 matches 9 bases. The origin of this receptor is a person between 18 and 65 years old who received the Ad26.COV2.S COVID-19 vaccine or a placebo. DNA of the CDR3: TGCGCCAGCAGCTTGGCCTTTAGCGGGAGCTCCTACGAGCAGTACTTC. Translating it yields CASSLAFSGSSYEQYF.